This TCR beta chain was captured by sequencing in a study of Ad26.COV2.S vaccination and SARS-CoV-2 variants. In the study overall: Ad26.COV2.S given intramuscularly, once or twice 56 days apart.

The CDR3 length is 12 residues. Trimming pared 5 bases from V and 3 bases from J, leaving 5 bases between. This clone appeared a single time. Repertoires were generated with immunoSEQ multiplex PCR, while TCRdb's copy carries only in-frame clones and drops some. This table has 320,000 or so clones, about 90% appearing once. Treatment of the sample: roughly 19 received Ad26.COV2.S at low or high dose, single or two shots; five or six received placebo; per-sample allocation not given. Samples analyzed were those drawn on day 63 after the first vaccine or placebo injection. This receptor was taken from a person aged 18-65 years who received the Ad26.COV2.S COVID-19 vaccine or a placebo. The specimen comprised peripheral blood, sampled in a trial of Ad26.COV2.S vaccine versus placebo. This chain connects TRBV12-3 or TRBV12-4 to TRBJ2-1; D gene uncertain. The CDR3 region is CASSPRYNEQFF. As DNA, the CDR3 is TGTGCCAGCAGTCCACGCTACAATGAGCAGTTCTTC.